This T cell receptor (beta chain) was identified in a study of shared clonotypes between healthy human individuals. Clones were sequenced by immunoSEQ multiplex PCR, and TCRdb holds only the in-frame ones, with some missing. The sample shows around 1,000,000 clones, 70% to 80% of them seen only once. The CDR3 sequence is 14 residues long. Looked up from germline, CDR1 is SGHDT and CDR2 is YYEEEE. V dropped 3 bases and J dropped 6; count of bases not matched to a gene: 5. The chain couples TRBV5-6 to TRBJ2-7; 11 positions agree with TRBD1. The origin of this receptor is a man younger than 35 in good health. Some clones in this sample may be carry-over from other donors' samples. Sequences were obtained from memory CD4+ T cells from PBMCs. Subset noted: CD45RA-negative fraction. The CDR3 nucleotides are TGTGCCAGCAGCTCGGACAGGGGGCGGATCGAGCAGTACTTC. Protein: CASSSDRGRIEQYF.